This T cell receptor (beta chain) originates from a study of T cell repertoires in cytomegalovirus infection. About the research overall: Carrying CMV and the relevant HLA type showed in public TCR beta signatures.

MiXCR, run by TCRdb on the reads, gives a single entry per CDR3 protein. Altogether about 300,000 distinct CDR3 sequences are present, about 9.1% being singletons, with the ten largest covering around 2.4%. For this clonotype: Its antigen is currently unknown. A read error is possible here, since a much larger clone lies one base away.

Study-wide findings and caveats: Identification of carriers of CMV plus the relevant HLA was performed using cumulative public TCR beta family frequency. The study found HLA-C-restricted CMV-specific TCR beta clonotypes dominating the ex vivo response.

Germline values: CDR1 KGHDR, CDR2 SFDVKD. The CDR3 is 13 residues long. Trimming removed 4 bases at V and 6 bases at J, with 10 bases between. This clonotype was obtained from a human donor in good health (CMV status not recorded). Some clones in this sample may be carry-over from other donors' samples. V is TRBV24-1 and J is TRBJ2-3; D unclear. The sample was PBMCs. In nucleotides, the CDR3 is TGTGCCACCAGTGACAGACCCGCGGATACGCAGTATTTT. Its protein product is CATSDRPADTQYF.